The 21 T cell receptor beta chains presented below share a single source sample, sequenced in a study of blood T cell repertoires in COVID-19. Assay: immunoSEQ multiplex PCR; the TCRdb copy retains only in-frame clones and omits some. The sample has roughly 120,000 clones; 75% to 80% are singletons. The sample was peripheral blood. The receptors here all came from a woman older than 75 with active or convalescent COVID-19.

The chain links TRBV19 to TRBJ1-5; 8 bases line up with TRBD1. This CDR3 contains 14 residues. Germline V gene lookup returns CDR1 LNHDA and CDR2 SQIVND (reference sequence). Germline trimming cut 7 bases from V and 7 bases from J; bases unmatched to any gene: 9. CDR3 region: CASTFGQGRQPQHF. CDR3 sequence (DNA): TGTGCCAGTACCTTTGGACAGGGACGCCAGCCCCAGCATTTT.

The rearrangement links TRBV15 to TRBJ1-5, with D tentatively TRBD1 (6 bases). CDR1 and CDR2 (germline): LNHNV, YYDKDF (reference sequence). This CDR3 is 15 amino acids long. The V and J ends lost 0 bases and 7 bases respectively, with 13 bases between them. The CDR3 bases are TGTGCCACCAGCAGAGAACAGGGCGTTATCCAGCCCCAGCATTTT. Translated: CATSREQGVIQPQHF.

This clone was counted a few times. V usage is TRBV5-1 and J usage is TRBJ2-5; TRBD2 might be the D (5 bases). This CDR3 region has 12 residues. Germline-derived CDR1 and CDR2 are SGHRS and YFSETQ. Trimming pared 3 bases from V and 5 bases from J, leaving 8 bases between. The chain's CDR3 is CASSYGVETQYF. In nucleotides, the CDR3 is TGCGCCAGCAGCTACGGGGTCGAGACCCAGTACTTC.

The gene calls are TRBV10-3 and TRBJ1-6; 8 nucleotides agree with TRBD1. Per the germline V gene, CDR1 is ENHRY and CDR2 is SYGVKD. The CDR3 is 16 residues long. The junction had 10 bases not matched to a gene; V was cut back by 1 base and J by 11 bases. The CDR3 DNA reads TGTGCCATCAGTGAGTGGGTCGGGCAGGGGGCTGCACCCCTCCACTTT. Translation: CAISEWVGQGAAPLHF.

Only a few counts were recorded for this clone. The V call is TRBV28, the J call TRBJ1-5, with 9 positions matching TRBD1. V was clipped by 2 bases and J by 5 bases; unmatched bases: 13. The germline gives CDR1 MDHEN, CDR2 SYDVKM. The CDR3 contains 18 residues. The CDR3 DNA sequence: TGTGCCAGCAGTTTAACGCACTACAGGGGGCTATTCCATCAGCCCCAGCATTTT. Translating gives CASSLTHYRGLFHQPQHF.

J is TRBJ2-5 and V is TRBV5-4; D might be TRBD2 (6 bases). V shed 6 bases and J shed 4 bases, with 16 bases lying between them. The CDR3 is 14 amino acids. The germline V gene encodes CDR1 SGHNT and CDR2 YYREEE (reference sequence). CDR3 sequence (DNA): TGTGCCAGCACGTGGTACCCGGGGGTAGAGACCCAGTACTTC. Protein product: CASTWYPGVETQYF. Combining the CDR3 with reference TRBV5-4 and TRBJ2-5 gives the whole variable domain ETGVTQSPTHLIKTRGQQVTLRCSSQSGHNTVSWYQQALGQGPQFIFQYYREEENGRGNFPPRFSGLQFPNYSSELNVNALELDDSALYLCASTWYPGVETQYFGPGTRLLVL.

The V gene is TRBV5-1, the J gene TRBJ2-7; 11 bases line up with TRBD1. The CDR3 has 16 residues. CDR1 is SGHRS and CDR2 is YFSETQ in the germline V gene. V shed 3 bases and J 2 bases; nucleotides not matched to a gene: 7. As DNA, the CDR3 is TGCGCCAGCAGCTCCCAACCGGGACAGGGGGCCTACGAGCAGTACTTC. Its protein is CASSSQPGQGAYEQYF.

The J gene is TRBJ1-1, the V gene TRBV11-3, with D perhaps matching TRBD1 (6 bases). This CDR3 is 13 amino acids long. The germline V gene encodes CDR1 SGHNT and CDR2 YENEEA. Trimming left V 4 bases short and J 4 bases short, with 10 bases between. The CDR3 here is CASSSEGGTEAFF. For the CDR3, the DNA is TGTGCCAGCAGCTCAGAAGGGGGCACTGAAGCTTTCTTT.

This clone was observed a handful of times. The rearrangement joins TRBV14 to TRBJ1-1; 11 bases are a match to TRBD1. The CDR3 extends over 16 amino acids. CDR1 and CDR2 (germline): SGHDN, FVKESK. With 1 base clipped from V and 0 bases from J, the junction kept 1 base outside the gene matches. The CDR3 sequence: CASSQGTGGLNTEAFF. The CDR3 region has the DNA TGTGCCAGCAGCCAAGGGACAGGGGGCTTGAACACTGAAGCTTTCTTT.

V gene TRBV2 combines with J gene TRBJ2-1; D might be TRBD2 (6 bases). Germline assignment: CDR1 SNHLY and CDR2 FYNNEI. This CDR3 comprises 15 residues. The V end lost 9 bases, the J end lost 1 base, and 16 bases lay between the germline ends. CDR3 sequence: CASGDPGASYNEQFF. The CDR3 coding sequence is TGTGCCAGTGGAGACCCGGGAGCATCCTACAATGAGCAGTTCTTC.

This clone was seen a few times. This chain uses TRBV27 with TRBJ1-1, with D possibly being TRBD1 (5 bases). The CDR3 covers 15 residues. With 7 bases removed from V and 3 bases from J, the gap between germline ends came to 18 bases. Germline V gene sequence: CDR1 MNHEY, CDR2 SMNVEV (reference sequence). The CDR3 nucleotides are TGTGCCAGCATCAGCCCGGGGGGTAGGGACACTGAAGCTTTCTTT. Translation gives CASISPGGRDTEAFF.

The chain has TRBV7-6 and TRBJ2-7, with 7 bases identical to TRBD2. This CDR3 has 13 amino acids. V dropped 3 bases and J dropped 3; count of bases not matched to a gene: 2. Germline V CDR1 and CDR2: SGHVS, FNYEAQ. The CDR3 spells CASSLGGGYEQYF. CDR3 in DNA: TGTGCCAGCAGCTTGGGGGGGGGCTACGAGCAGTACTTC.

This clone was counted only a few times. V usage is TRBV18 and J usage is TRBJ2-3, with 8 positions matching TRBD1. CDR1 KGHSH and CDR2 LQKENI come from the germline V gene. The CDR3 extends over 15 amino acids. V lost 5 bases to trimming and J lost 3 bases; unmatched junction nucleotides: 7. In DNA, the CDR3 is TGTGCCAGCTCAGCCGAACAGGGGGAAACAGATACGCAGTATTTT. Translating it yields CASSAEQGETDTQYF.

The V and J genes are TRBV9 and TRBJ2-7; 7 nucleotides match TRBD2. The CDR3 is 17 residues long. Germline CDR1 is SGDLS and CDR2 is YYNGEE. With V trimmed by 0 bases and J by 3 bases, 12 bases remained unmatched. The DNA for the CDR3 is TGTGCCAGCAGCGTAGGCCCTAGCGGACCGCCCTTCTACGAGCAGTACTTC. It encodes CASSVGPSGPPFYEQYF.

This chain joins TRBV2 and TRBJ1-2, with 8 bases lining up with TRBD1. The trim removed 6 bases at V and 6 bases at J, leaving 6 bases unmatched. The CDR3 extends over 13 amino acids. Germline V gene sequence: CDR1 SNHLY, CDR2 FYNNEI. The CDR3, as DNA: TGTGCCAGCAGACTGGACAGGGCAAATGGCTACACCTTC. Its translation: CASRLDRANGYTF.

The rearrangement links TRBV5-1 to TRBJ2-1; 7 nucleotides match TRBD1. Germline-derived CDR1 and CDR2 are SGHRS and YFSETQ. V shed 2 bases and J 7 bases; nucleotides not matched to a gene: 18. The CDR3 loop spans 18 amino acids. The CDR3 DNA is TGCGCCAGCAGCTTCCGACGGATATTCGACAGGGTAAGGAATGAGCAGTTCTTC. The encoded protein is CASSFRRIFDRVRNEQFF.

On this clone: This sample also contains other DNA sequences that code for the same CDR3. V and J are TRBV5-5 and TRBJ1-4, with D possibly matching TRBD1 (5 bases). Germline values: CDR1 SGHKS, CDR2 YYEKEE (reference sequence). Deletions cut 5 bases from V and 4 bases from J, with 12 bases between. The CDR3 sequence is 14 residues long. The CDR3 DNA follows: TGTGCCAGCAGGCGGACAACCAATAATGAAAAACTGTTTTTT. Protein sequence: CASRRTTNNEKLFF.

The V and J genes are TRBV5-1 and TRBJ1-4; 7 nucleotides align to TRBD1. V lost 2 bases and J lost 2; bases outside the gene matches: 6. Germline assignment: CDR1 SGHRS and CDR2 YFSETQ. CDR3 length: 16 amino acids. This CDR3 is CASSFRQGWTNEKLFF. CDR3 nucleotide sequence: TGCGCCAGCAGCTTTAGACAGGGATGGACTAATGAAAAACTGTTTTTT.

V gene TRBV18 combines with J gene TRBJ2-7, with TRBD1 identical over 9 bases. V gave up 0 bases and J gave up 3 bases; unmatched junction bases: 3. Germline V lookup: CDR1 KGHSH, CDR2 LQKENI. This CDR3 has 15 residues. CDR3 sequence reads: CASSPPDRGHYEQYF. CDR3 DNA sequence: TGTGCCAGCTCACCACCGGACAGGGGTCACTACGAGCAGTACTTC.

This rearrangement joins TRBV10-3 to TRBJ1-2, with 8 nucleotides matching TRBD1. With V trimmed by 5 bases and J by 8 bases, 4 bases remained unmatched. CDR1 ENHRY and CDR2 SYGVKD come from the germline V gene. The CDR3 has 12 residues. Here the CDR3 reads CAISPGGWGYTF. The CDR3 region has the DNA TGTGCCATCAGTCCAGGGGGCTGGGGCTACACCTTC.

The chain joins TRBV7-9 to TRBJ1-2; 7 bases map to TRBD1. CDR1 is SEHNR and CDR2 is FQNEAQ in the germline V gene (reference sequence). V gave up 5 bases and J gave up 4 bases; unmatched junction bases: 16. This CDR3 contains 17 residues. In DNA, the CDR3 is TGTGCCAGCAGCGCCTCCCCTCCCGAAGACAGGGCCTATGGCTACACCTTC. Translated, it gives CASSASPPEDRAYGYTF. The full variable domain, rest sourced from reference TRBV7-9 and TRBJ1-2, is DTGVSQNPRHKITKRGQNVTFRCDPISEHNRLYWYRQTLGQGPEFLTYFQNEAQLEKSRLLSDRFSAERPKGSFSTLEIQRTEQGDSAMYLCASSASPPEDRAYGYTFGSGTRLTVV.